These 9 T cell receptor beta chains came from one sample sequenced in a study of T cells in Graves' hyperthyroidism and ophthalmopathy. Amplified TCR beta CDR3 regions derived from RNA transcripts. When the TCR CDR3 underwent first-round RT-PCR, the HTBI primer set was used. MiXCR was run by TCRdb on the multiplex PCR reads, yielding one entry per CDR3 protein. The sample shows under 400,000 distinct CDR3 sequences, around 17% of them seen only once. The material sequenced was blood. The receptors come from a man aged 30 to 45 with Graves' hyperthyroidism.

This clonotype was seen repeatedly, ten times or more. Written as DNA, the CDR3 is TGCGCCAGCAGCTGGACAGGGGGCCTCACTGAAGCTTTCTTT. It is translated as CASSWTGGLTEAFF. The chain employs TRBV5-1 and TRBJ1-1; 11 bases line up with TRBD1. V lost 3 bases to trimming and J lost 4 bases; unmatched junction nucleotides: 2. The CDR3 contains 14 residues. Germline-derived CDR1 and CDR2 are SGHRS and YFSETQ.

Ten or more counts support this clonotype. The chain has TRBV7-9 and TRBJ2-4, with unresolved D. The CDR3 contains 15 residues. Germline V gene lookup returns CDR1 SEHNR and CDR2 FQNEAQ (reference sequence). Trimming cost V 5 bases and J 5 bases, with 16 bases left between them. The CDR3 loop reads CASSPPPYPQNIQYF. CDR3 nucleotide sequence: TGTGCCAGCAGCCCTCCCCCGTACCCGCAAAACATTCAGTACTTC. Together with reference TRBV7-9 and TRBJ2-4, the CDR3 gives the full variable domain: DTGVSQNPRHKITKRGQNVTFRCDPISEHNRLYWYRQTLGQGPEFLTYFQNEAQLEKSRLLSDRFSAERPKGSFSTLEIQRTEQGDSAMYLCASSPPPYPQNIQYFGAGTRLSVL.

At least ten counts were recorded for this clonotype. The chain joins TRBV6-1 to TRBJ2-3, with D possibly being TRBD2 (5 bases). CDR1 is MNHNS and CDR2 is SASEGT in the germline V gene. The ends were cut back, 2 bases at V and 4 bases at J, with 7 bases in the middle. The CDR3 has 13 amino acids. CDR3 nucleotides: TGTGCCAGCAGTGAAAACGGGGCAGATACGCAGTATTTT. It encodes CASSENGADTQYF.

This clonotype was detected many times. This rearrangement joins TRBV30 to TRBJ2-1; no firm D call. Trimming stripped 5 bases from V and 6 bases from J, with 11 bases between. The CDR3 totals 12 residues. CDR1 and CDR2 from the germline V gene are GTSNPN and SVGIG (reference sequence). CDR3 nucleotide sequence: TGTGCCTGGGGGTTTGTATCCAATGAGCAGTTCTTC. Its protein is CAWGFVSNEQFF.

Concerning this clonotype itself: A much larger clone differs by one base, so this may be a read error. This chain links TRBV11-2 with TRBJ2-3; 9 bases line up with TRBD2. The CDR3 covers 19 residues. Germline V gene sequence: CDR1 SGHAT, CDR2 FQNNGV. V was pared by 2 bases and J by 0 bases, with 12 bases of the junction left unmatched. CDR3 in amino acids: CASSLRASGALGSTDTQYF. CDR3 nucleotides: TGTGCCAGCAGCTTACGGGCTAGCGGGGCGCTAGGAAGCACAGATACGCAGTATTTT.

Remarks on this clonotype: Being one base from a much bigger clone, this may be a read error. V is TRBV27 and J is TRBJ2-1, with 10 bases lining up with TRBD2. Germline V gene sequence: CDR1 MNHEY, CDR2 SMNVEV (reference sequence). The CDR3 runs 17 residues. CDR3 region: CASSDPGTSASLGERFF. The CDR3 coding sequence is TGTGCCAGCAGCGACCCCGGGACTAGCGCGTCTTTAGGTGAGCGGTTCTTC.

This clonotype has at least ten counts. This chain joins TRBV2 and TRBJ2-3; D is perhaps TRBD2 (6 bases). The CDR3 covers 15 residues. Germline V gene sequence: CDR1 SNHLY, CDR2 FYNNEI. V lost 0 bases and J 3 bases, leaving 10 bases between the germline ends. CDR3 residues: CASSEARDHTDTQYF. The CDR3 coding sequence is TGTGCCAGCAGTGAAGCGCGGGATCATACAGATACGCAGTATTTT. Supplemented by reference TRBV2 and TRBJ2-3, the full variable domain reads EPEVTQTPSHQVTQMGQEVILRCVPISNHLYFYWYRQILGQKVEFLVSFYNNEISEKSEIFDDQFSVERPDGSNFTLKIRSTKLEDSAMYFCASSEARDHTDTQYFGPGTRLTVL.

This clonotype was observed at least ten times. The chain recombines TRBV28 with TRBJ1-5; D unclear. The CDR3 is made up of 15 amino acids. Trimming cost V 3 bases and J 4 bases, with 13 bases left between them. Germline V gene lookup returns CDR1 MDHEN and CDR2 SYDVKM. The CDR3 DNA sequence: TGTGCCAGCAGTTTCTGGGGTGGAAGGAATCAGCCCCAGCATTTT. Protein: CASSFWGGRNQPQHF.

This clonotype was observed a few times. This sequence joins TRBV3-1 and TRBJ2-2; no definite D call. V was cut by 2 bases and J by 7 bases, with 5 bases left in between. Per the germline V gene, CDR1 is LGHDT and CDR2 is YNNKEL (reference sequence). The CDR3 spans 12 residues. The CDR3 nucleotides are TGTGCCAGCAGCCAATCCAACGGGGAGCTGTTTTTT. This codes for CASSQSNGELFF.